This T cell receptor (beta chain) emerged from a study of brain T cells in children with intractable seizures. Libraries were prepared by immunoSEQ multiplex PCR; TCRdb keeps only in-frame clonotypes and omits some of them. This repertoire shows about 340,000 clones, over 90% found once; its top ten account for roughly 6%. Germline values: CDR1 SQVTM, CDR2 ANQGSEA. CDR3 size: 14 residues. V was shortened by 6 bases and J by 5 bases, with 19 bases between the two germline ends. Sample time point: blood from clinic visit 5 months post-surgery; TSC patient then seizure free. The source is a boy under two years old with tuberous sclerosis and intractable seizures. The chain employs TRBV29-1 and TRBJ2-5, with D possibly being TRBD1 (5 bases). Here the sequenced sample was peripheral blood, taken more than 4 months after surgery. The DNA of the CDR3 is TGCAGCGTCGAACCGGCAGGGTTAGGGGAGACCCAGTACTTC. Amino acid sequence: CSVEPAGLGETQYF.